Presented here are 22 T cell receptor beta chains from one specimen sequenced in a study of cytomegalovirus exposure and HLA in healthy donors. Amplification used 60 Vbeta primers and 13 Jbeta primers. Data came from immunoSEQ multiplex PCR; TCRdb stores just in-frame clones and leaves some out. The sample has about 130,000 clones, about 78% seen once. Sequenced material: PBMCs. The receptors come from a human donor in good health.

V usage is TRBV19 and J usage is TRBJ1-2, with a weak D call TRBD1 (6 bases). This CDR3 has 17 amino acids. Germline V lookup: CDR1 LNHDA, CDR2 SQIVND (reference sequence). Trimming removed 6 bases at V and 4 bases at J, with 24 bases between. CDR3 sequence (DNA): TGTGCCAGTAGAAACCAGGGGAGGGGACTGTTTCCCTATGGCTACACCTTC. This sequence encodes CASRNQGRGLFPYGYTF.

The V call is TRBV13, the J call TRBJ1-6; D is uncertain. The CDR3 loop spans 17 amino acids. Germline CDR1 PRHDT, CDR2 FYEKMQ (reference sequence). With 3 bases removed from V and 3 bases from J, the gap between germline ends came to 15 bases. In nucleotides, the CDR3 is TGTGCCAGCAGCTTTCAACAGAACCCACTCTATAATTCACCCCTCCACTTT. It specifies CASSFQQNPLYNSPLHF.

The sample holds many counts of this clone. This CDR3 reads CASSSDRGFTANEKLFF. DNA of the CDR3: TGTGCCAGCAGCTCTGACAGGGGTTTTACGGCTAATGAAAAACTGTTTTTT. The genes are TRBV11-2 and TRBJ1-4, with 8 nucleotides matching TRBD1. Per the germline V gene, CDR1 is SGHAT and CDR2 is FQNNGV. J gave up 3 bases and V 4 bases, and 10 bases lay outside the gene matches. The CDR3 has 17 residues.

The chain employs TRBV6-5 and TRBJ1-2; D remains unclear. Deletions cut 6 bases from V and 3 bases from J, with 11 bases between. Germline loops: CDR1 MNHEY, CDR2 SVGAGI. The CDR3 has 13 residues. CDR3 sequence: CASSQRAYYGYTF. The CDR3 DNA reads as TGTGCCAGCAGCCAGCGGGCTTACTATGGCTACACCTTC.

CDR3: CASSLKRSYNEQFF. CDR3 nucleotides: TGTGCCAGCAGCTTGAAGCGGAGCTACAATGAGCAGTTCTTC. V usage is TRBV5-6 and J usage is TRBJ2-1, with a possible D match to TRBD2 (5 bases). Trimming left V 1 base short and J 3 bases short, with 8 bases between. CDR3 size: 14 residues. Germline assignment: CDR1 SGHDT and CDR2 YYEEEE.

The chain carries TRBV5-1 and TRBJ2-7, with 7 nucleotides matching TRBD1. The CDR3 length is 14 residues. Germline V gene data show CDR1 as SGHRS and CDR2 as YFSETQ. J was trimmed by 6 bases and V by 4 bases; bases with no gene match: 10. The CDR3 DNA reads as TGCGCCAGCAGCCCCCGGGCCACAGGGGTCGAGCAGTACTTC. Protein: CASSPRATGVEQYF.

The rearrangement joins TRBV5-1 to TRBJ2-7; 10 bases align to TRBD1. Germline V gives CDR1 SGHRS, CDR2 YFSETQ. The V segment lost 0 bases and the J segment 3 bases; nucleotides outside the gene matches: 3. The CDR3 length is 15 residues. CDR3: CASSLGGQGGYEQYF. The CDR3 DNA sequence: TGCGCCAGCAGCTTGGGAGGACAGGGGGGCTACGAGCAGTACTTC. The complete variable domain, with remaining parts taken from reference TRBV5-1 and TRBJ2-7, reads KAGVTQTPRYLIKTRGQQVTLSCSPISGHRSVSWYQQTPGQGLQFLFEYFSETQRNKGNFPGRFSGRQFSNSRSEMNVSTLELGDSALYLCASSLGGQGGYEQYFGPGTRLTVT.

The chain combines TRBV15 with TRBJ2-2; 9 bases agree with TRBD2. Germline V gives CDR1 LNHNV, CDR2 YYDKDF (reference sequence). V lost 0 bases to trimming and J lost 6 bases; unmatched junction nucleotides: 5. The CDR3 consists of 16 residues. CDR3 bases: TGTGCCACCAGCAGAGAGCGGGGGGGCGTGTCCGGGGAGCTGTTTTTT. Encoded protein: CATSRERGGVSGELFF.

This clone was counted only a few times. The chain combines TRBV11-3 with TRBJ2-3; 10 nucleotides align to TRBD2. Germline assignment: CDR1 SGHNT and CDR2 YENEEA. Germline trimming cut 6 bases from V and 4 bases from J; bases unmatched to any gene: 10. The CDR3 is 16 amino acids. This chain's CDR3 is CASSATASGSADTQYF. Here the CDR3 DNA reads TGTGCCAGCAGTGCAACGGCTAGCGGGAGTGCAGATACGCAGTATTTT.

This chain connects TRBV30 to TRBJ1-6; D is possibly TRBD1 (5 bases). The CDR3 totals 16 residues. Between the trimmed V and J ends, which lost 3 bases and 0 bases, there was a span of 12 bases. Germline V gene lookup returns CDR1 GTSNPN and CDR2 SVGIG (reference sequence). The CDR3 loop reads CAWSGDGGSYNSPLHF. CDR3 coding DNA: TGTGCCTGGAGCGGAGACGGGGGCTCCTATAATTCACCCCTCCACTTT.

The rearrangement joins TRBV11-1 to TRBJ1-3; tentative D call: TRBD1 (5 bases). Germline values: CDR1 SGHAT, CDR2 FQDESV (reference sequence). The CDR3 loop spans 15 amino acids. The germline V and J ends were trimmed by 9 bases and 0 bases, with 15 bases remaining between them. CDR3 sequence (DNA): TGTGCCAGACCGCCGAGGACAACCTCTGGAAACACCATATATTTT. This encodes CARPPRTTSGNTIYF.

This chain links TRBV2 with TRBJ2-3; D perhaps matches TRBD2 (6 bases). V lost 4 bases to trimming and J lost 5 bases, with 16 bases between them. Germline V CDR1 and CDR2: SNHLY, FYNNEI. The CDR3 loop spans 15 amino acids. The CDR3 spells CASSGWGGVGDTQYF. In DNA, the CDR3 is TGTGCCAGCAGTGGATGGGGCGGGGTGGGAGATACGCAGTATTTT.

CDR3 amino acids: CASSLEAGNQPQHF. The CDR3 DNA is TGTGCCAGCAGCTTAGAGGCAGGGAATCAGCCCCAGCATTTT. V usage is TRBV7-8 and J usage is TRBJ1-5, with a possible D match to TRBD1 (5 bases). Trimming removed 1 base at V and 4 bases at J, with 8 bases between. The length of the CDR3 is 14 residues. The germline CDR1 and CDR2 sequences are SGHVS and FQNEAQ.

This clone has a handful of counts. This sequence joins TRBV15 and TRBJ2-1; D perhaps matches TRBD2 (5 bases). The CDR3 is made up of 14 amino acids. Germline V gene data show CDR1 as LNHNV and CDR2 as YYDKDF (reference sequence). Trimming left V 5 bases short and J 13 bases short, with 21 bases between. CDR3 sequence: CATSPRGFMNLQFF. CDR3 bases: TGTGCCACCAGCCCCCGAGGGTTCATGAACCTCCAGTTCTTC.

On this clone itself: The identical CDR3 is also encoded by other nucleotide sequences in the sample. The V call is TRBV7-8, the J call TRBJ2-6; 7 nucleotides match TRBD1. Trimming removed 8 bases from V and 7 bases from J; junction bases left unmatched: 5. CDR1 is SGHVS, CDR2 FQNEAQ, per germline. This CDR3 has 13 residues. The CDR3 coding sequence is TGTGCCAGCGACAGGGTTGGAGCCAACGTCCTGACTTTC. Its translation is CASDRVGANVLTF.

This clone was detected a few times. The rearrangement links TRBV5-4 to TRBJ1-2; maybe TRBD1 (6 bases). Germline loops: CDR1 SGHNT, CDR2 YYREEE (reference sequence). This CDR3 is 17 amino acids long. Trimming removed 4 bases at V and 1 base at J, with 20 bases between. The CDR3 reads CASSTFTRGSRNYGYTF. CDR3 coding DNA: TGTGCCAGCAGCACTTTTACCAGGGGTTCCCGTAACTATGGCTACACCTTC.

The chain couples TRBV11-2 to TRBJ2-5, with 8 nucleotides matching TRBD2. The CDR3 runs to 17 residues. Trimming at V came to 2 bases and at J to 2 bases, leaving 10 bases not matched to a gene. Germline assignment: CDR1 SGHAT and CDR2 FQNNGV. The CDR3: CASSLTITSGAQETQYF. CDR3 DNA: TGTGCCAGCAGCTTAACAATTACTAGCGGAGCACAAGAGACCCAGTACTTC.

The J gene is TRBJ2-7, the V gene TRBV7-6, with D tentatively TRBD1 (6 bases). The germline V gene has CDR1 SGHVS and CDR2 FNYEAQ. Trimming cost V 5 bases and J 0 bases, with 14 bases left between them. The CDR3 totals 15 residues. CDR3 nucleotides: TGTGCCAGCAGCCTGGGACATTCGTCCTCCTACGAGCAGTACTTC. Translated, it gives CASSLGHSSSYEQYF.

V gene TRBV5-1 combines with J gene TRBJ2-7, with D hard to call. The CDR3 consists of 13 residues. The V gene's germline CDR1 is SGHRS and CDR2 YFSETQ. V lost 1 base and J 5 bases, leaving 10 bases between the germline ends. The CDR3 DNA sequence: TGCGCCAGCAGCTTGTCGTCCCAGAACGAGCAGTACTTC. This encodes CASSLSSQNEQYF.

The chain couples TRBV29-1 to TRBJ1-2, with 8 nucleotides matching TRBD1. Germline loops: CDR1 SQVTM, CDR2 ANQGSEA. The CDR3 consists of 14 residues. The V gene end was trimmed by 7 bases and the J gene end by 5 bases; junction bases not matched to a gene: 12. The CDR3: CSAIGQGGPYGYTF. The DNA of the CDR3 is TGCAGCGCAATTGGACAGGGAGGGCCATATGGCTACACCTTC.

The rearrangement links TRBV19 to TRBJ2-6, with D possibly matching TRBD1 (5 bases). CDR3 size: 15 residues. Trimming removed 7 bases from V and 1 base from J, with 11 bases in between. The germline V gene encodes CDR1 LNHDA and CDR2 SQIVND (reference sequence). CDR3 in DNA: TGTGCCAGTACCTCAGACAGATCTGGGGCCAACGTCCTGACTTTC. Its translation: CASTSDRSGANVLTF.

This clone was seen more than once but under ten times. This chain joins TRBV30 and TRBJ2-3, with D perhaps matching TRBD2 (5 bases). The CDR3 extends over 17 amino acids. Germline lookup yields CDR1 GTSNPN and CDR2 SVGIG (reference sequence). Deletions cut 4 bases from V and 5 bases from J, with 25 bases between. In DNA, the CDR3 is TGTGCCTGGACCCCCTCAGCTAGCCGGCCGAGAGGAGATACGCAGTATTTT. This sequence encodes CAWTPSASRPRGDTQYF.